This T cell receptor beta chain was documented in a study of radiotherapy plus CTLA-4 blockade in lung cancer. Across the whole study: Objective responses arose in about 17% of patients, and 31% experienced disease control.

Comments on this clone: Its specificity is unknown.

Germline CDR1 is KGHSH and CDR2 is LQKENI. V shed 3 bases and J 3 bases; nucleotides not matched to a gene: 7. CDR3 size: 15 residues. Only in-frame clones appear in the TCRdb table, and some are missing; sequencing was by immunoSEQ multiplex PCR. In the table there are around 90,000 clones, about 80% of which are singletons. Patients in the study, people with chemo-refractory metastatic non-small-cell lung cancer, received focal radiation plus ipilimumab CTLA-4 blockade. General study findings and limits: Following radiotherapy plus ipilimumab, tumor-derived TCR clones expanded in the blood.

This receptor was obtained from a human donor with non-small cell lung cancer who had stable disease on radiotherapy plus ipilimumab. The material sequenced was peripheral blood, taken from a patient treated with radiotherapy plus ipilimumab. This chain connects TRBV18 to TRBJ1-1, with TRBD1 matching 7 bases. CDR3 in DNA: TGTGCCAGCTCACCGAGACAGGGTCGGTACACTGAAGCTTTCTTT. This sequence encodes CASSPRQGRYTEAFF.